This T cell receptor (beta chain) came from a study of tumor and adjacent non-tumor tissue in lung cancer (dated by TCRdb to the late 2010s). Context from the whole study: The cohort included under 15 adenocarcinoma, a couple of squamous cell carcinoma and 1 small cell lung cancer patients. In total, sequencing yielded 125,075,908 productive TCRbeta reads, which works out to an average of about 4.17 million reads per sample. About 30 paired specimens, one tumor and one normal lung sample per patient, were profiled by TCRbeta CDR3 sequencing. Among the approximately 15 patients, ages ranged from roughly 30 to 76 years, roughly ten were men and 5 were women, and disease was TNM stage I to III. The study compared bulk TCRbeta repertoires between lung tumor tissue and matched distant non-tumor lung tissue from over 13 lung cancer patients.

The CDR3 contains 11 residues when both ends are counted. The germline V gene yields SQVTM for CDR1 and ANQGSEA for CDR2. General study outcomes and caveats: Tumor tissue showed significantly higher TCR diversity (inverse Simpson) than normal lung tissue, at roughly 390 vs 170 (P = 0.0075, Mann-Whitney U test). The methods do not name the sequencing platform or mention unique molecular identifiers. Only about 16 patients were included in the cohort, and the need for larger samples and more detailed clinical data was noted by the authors. Peripheral blood was not sequenced, so blood TCRbeta repertoires were not examined in the lung cancer patients of the study. Significantly higher TCR diversity was found in younger patients, and higher tumor TCR diversity was associated with shorter overall and disease-free survival. The top 100 clones accounted for a significantly larger cumulative portion of the repertoire in normal lung than in tumor tissue.

Bulk unsorted tissue served as the source for RNA extraction, and RNA quality was assessed using a NanoDrop ND-1000 and an Agilent 2100. The normal lung samples consisted of distant non-tumor tissue collected more than 3 cm from the tumor edge. Donors were newly diagnosed lung cancer patients admitted for thoracic surgery in China between August and November 2014, without prior chemotherapy. Patients with previous radiotherapy or chemotherapy, or with another concurrent cancer, were excluded from the study. Surgical tissue pieces of about 1-2.3 cm3 were preserved in RNAlater solution and were kept at -80 degrees C until use. Libraries were built with multiplex PCR. Instrument used: Illumina HiSeq 2500. Following protocols modified from ARM-PCR, the researchers constructed TCRbeta libraries through three rounds of nested PCR with primers (Table S4). PCR products of 200-500 bp were gel-excised and purified with the QIAquick gel extraction kit before sequencing. The authors' pipeline ran thus. Trimmomatic was used to clean the reads, FLASH merged the cleaned reads into complete CDR3 sequences, and MiTCR assigned the sequences to V(D)J germline segments. VDJtools was used to compute clonal diversity as the inverse Simpson's index. In-frame sequences without a premature stop codon were defined as productive reads. TCRdb reprocessed the public reads (quality trimming at Q25 with fastp, clone calling with MiXCR) and kept in-frame beta chains. CDR3 protein sequences are deduplicated, and each keeps its most common genes and DNA. These V and J calls derive from TCRdb rather than the authors' analysis. The sample yields around 39,000 distinct CDR3 sequences; 60% were counted once. The top ten clonotypes cover 45% to 50% of the sample.

This clonotype has only one observation. It lacks a known antigen. The conserved phenylalanine or tryptophan is not found at the CDR3 terminus, so this likely reflects a read error. No DNA is shown, since the ends of the CDR3 on it are uncertain; the CDR3 is the one TCRdb lists. The TCR was taken from a man aged 45-65 years with non-small cell lung cancer. Here the chain combines TRBV29-1 and TRBJ1-2; TRBD1, as called in the table, went unchecked against the DNA. The sample was distant non-tumor lung tissue. The CDR3 region has the sequence CSVEGQGSDTI.